These T cell receptor beta chains were read from a single sample in a study of T cell responses to AZD1222 COVID-19 vaccine. Using immunoSEQ multiplex PCR, the repertoire was profiled, and TCRdb retains in-frame clones only, with some absent. Among under 200,000 clones listed, 94% were seen once. This specimen was peripheral blood, taken on day 0 of AZD1222 vaccination. All receptors come from an adult in good health. Both conserved end residues are part of each CDR3. A D gene is named only where the DNA matches it firmly. Size is omitted from some rows. Given values are once, few, many or a class for expanded clones.

TRBV19	-	TRBJ1-5	-	TGTGCCAGTAGTACCGCGGGCCGTGGCCAGCCCCAGCATTTT	CASSTAGRGQPQHF
TRBV6-5	-	TRBJ2-3	-	TGTGCCAGCACGGTATCCAGGGGAACCGATACGCAGTATTTT	CASTVSRGTDTQYF
TRBV4-1	-	TRBJ1-5	TRBD1	TGCGCCAGCAGCCAAGTCGCCGGGACAGGGGTAGGTCAGCCCCAGCATTTT	CASSQVAGTGVGQPQHF
TRBV21-1	-	TRBJ1-3	-	TGTGCCAGCAGCAAAGTTGCCAGGCGTTCTGAAAACACCATATATTTT	CASSKVARRSENTIYF
TRBV28	-	TRBJ1-6	-	TGTGCCAGCAGTTTGACAGAAAATAATTCACCCCTCCACTTT	CASSLTENNSPLHF
TRBV19	-	TRBJ1-2	-	TGTGCCAGTAGTATAGCGACCGGAACTCACTATGGCTACACCTTC	CASSIATGTHYGYTF
TRBV27	-	TRBJ1-5	-	TGTGCCACCTCAAAAACTGCCTTCTCGCCCCAGCATTTT	CATSKTAFSPQHF
TRBV6-4	few	TRBJ1-2	-	TGTGCCAGCAGTCCTGGAATCTCGGGGGGCTACACCTTC	CASSPGISGGYTF
TRBV27	-	TRBJ1-2	-	TGTGCCAGCAGTTTCTCTGGGCAGCTATTCTATGGCTACACCTTC	CASSFSGQLFYGYTF
TRBV6-4	-	TRBJ2-1	TRBD2	TGTGCCAGCAGTGACTCTGCGGGAGTTGGCCATGAGCAGTTCTTC	CASSDSAGVGHEQFF
TRBV29-1	-	TRBJ2-1	-	TGCAGCGCCGAAGGAGGGGCTACCTACAATGAGCAGTTCTTC	CSAEGGATYNEQFF
TRBV27	once	TRBJ1-5	-	TGTGCCAGCAGTTATGGTTTCAATCAGCCCCAGCATTTT	CASSYGFNQPQHF
TRBV2	-	TRBJ1-5	-	TGTGCCAGCAGTGAAGGCAGGGTGGGTCAGCCCCAGCATTTT	CASSEGRVGQPQHF
TRBV28	-	TRBJ1-2	TRBD1	TGTGCCAGCGTACTGGGGGACAGGGGGTACTATGGCTACACCTTC	CASVLGDRGYYGYTF
TRBV7-3	-	TRBJ2-1	TRBD2	TGTGCCAGCAGCTTGGGAGGGGCTGGGGAGCAGTTCTTC	CASSLGGAGEQFF
TRBV6-5	-	TRBJ2-1	TRBD1	TGTGCCAGCAGGAGACAGGGAACTAGTTTCAATGAGCAGTTCTTC	CASRRQGTSFNEQFF
TRBV4-1	-	TRBJ1-1	-	TGCGCCAGCAGCCAAGCCCATGGCGACCCGAACACTGAAGCTTTCTTT	CASSQAHGDPNTEAFF
TRBV3-1/TRBV3-2	-	TRBJ2-7	-	TGTGCCAGCAGCCAAGGGACGAGCTACGAGCAGTACTTC	CASSQGTSYEQYF
TRBV19	-	TRBJ1-1	-	TGTGCCAGTAGTATGACGGTCGGCCTCCTCGGCACTGAAGCTTTCTTT	CASSMTVGLLGTEAFF
TRBV28	-	TRBJ1-6	-	TGTGCCAGCCCGGAGGGGTCACCCCTCCACTTT	CASPEGSPLHF
TRBV5-5	-	TRBJ1-2	-	TGTGCCAGCAGCTTGGCGGGATACCCCGATGGCTACACCTTC	CASSLAGYPDGYTF
TRBV13	-	TRBJ1-2	TRBD1	TGTGCCAGCAGCCAAGACAGGGGGGTCTATGGCTACACCTTC	CASSQDRGVYGYTF
TRBV6-1	-	TRBJ2-1	TRBD2	TGTGCCAGCAGTGAAGATGGGACTAGATACAATGAGCAGTTCTTC	CASSEDGTRYNEQFF
TRBV4-1	-	TRBJ1-6	-	TGCGCCAGCAGCCAAGAGAGCACTTCCTATAATTCACCCCTCCACTTT	CASSQESTSYNSPLHF
TRBV7-5	-	TRBJ1-5	-	TGTGTCAGAAGCTCCGGGACAGGGTCTCAGCCCCAGCATTTT	CVRSSGTGSQPQHF
TRBV7-9	-	TRBJ2-3	-	TGTGCCAGCAGCTTAAGGGGACCGGGGACTAGCACAGATACGCAGTATTTT	CASSLRGPGTSTDTQYF
TRBV28	once	TRBJ2-1	-	TGTGCCAGCAGTTTCCCGGGACCCTACAATGAGCAGTTCTTC	CASSFPGPYNEQFF
TRBV9	-	TRBJ2-7	-	TGTGCCAGCAGCCCAGACCCGTTAGGCTACGAGCAGTACTTC	CASSPDPLGYEQYF
TRBV27	-	TRBJ2-7	-	TGTGCCAGCAGTTTATCCGGTGTAGAGGAGCAGTACTTC	CASSLSGVEEQYF
TRBV5-1	-	TRBJ1-6	-	TGCGCCAGCAGCTCAAAAAAAACAGGACCGGGTTCACCCCTCCACTTT	CASSSKKTGPGSPLHF
TRBV7-9	-	TRBJ1-1	TRBD1	TGTGCCAGCAGCTTACAGGGGGGCAGCTCGGGCACTGAAGCTTTCTTT	CASSLQGGSSGTEAFF
TRBV14	-	TRBJ1-2	TRBD1	TGTGCCAGCAGCCAAGTGGAGGGGGCCACCTATGGCTACACCTTC	CASSQVEGATYGYTF
TRBV11-2	-	TRBJ1-2	-	TGTGCCAGCAGCTGGGACTATGGCTACACCTTC	CASSWDYGYTF
TRBV4-1	-	TRBJ1-6	-	TGCGCCAGCAGCCAAGATCTGGGGGTCGGTAATTCACCCCTCCACTTT	CASSQDLGVGNSPLHF
TRBV7-9	-	TRBJ1-4	-	TGTGCCAGCTCTGAAGGGGCTTGGGAAAAACTGTTTTTT	CASSEGAWEKLFF
TRBV11-2	-	TRBJ1-5	-	TGTGCCAGCAGCCCACACAGGAATCAGCCCCAGCATTTT	CASSPHRNQPQHF
TRBV3-1/TRBV3-2	-	TRBJ2-1	-	TGTGCCAGCAGCCTCGGGGGTGAGCAGTTCTTC	CASSLGGEQFF
TRBV11-3	-	TRBJ2-5	TRBD2	TGTGCCAGCAGCTTTGGAGTAGCGGGAGCTAAGGAGACCCAGTACTTC	CASSFGVAGAKETQYF
TRBV28	-	TRBJ1-1	TRBD1	TGTGCCAGCAGTCCGTTTTGGGGGGACAGGGAAGGGGACACTGAAGCTTTCTTT	CASSPFWGDREGDTEAFF
TRBV11-2	-	TRBJ1-1	-	TGTGCCAGCAGCTTGAGGATCTCAAAGGCTGAAGCTTTCTTT	CASSLRISKAEAFF
TRBV28	-	TRBJ2-7	TRBD2	TGTGCCAGCAGTCCTCCCGGGACTAGATTCGACGAGCAGTACTTC	CASSPPGTRFDEQYF
TRBV7-3	-	TRBJ1-2	-	TGTGCCAGCAGCCCTTCCTCCGGGGCCTCAAGAGGGGGCTACACCTTC	CASSPSSGASRGGYTF
TRBV14	-	TRBJ2-1	TRBD2	TGTGCCAGCAGCCAAGACCCTAGCGGGTTGCCTCCCCGGGAGAATGAGCAGTTCTTC	CASSQDPSGLPPRENEQFF
TRBV14	-	TRBJ1-1	TRBD1	TGTGCCAGCAGCCGACGACAGGGAGGAACTGAAGCTTTCTTT	CASSRRQGGTEAFF
TRBV5-1	-	TRBJ1-1	TRBD1	TGCGCCAGCAGCCCGGACAGGGCGAACACTGAAGCTTTCTTT	CASSPDRANTEAFF
TRBV15	-	TRBJ2-7	-	TGTGCCACCCCCGCCAACGAGCAGTACTTC	CATPANEQYF
TRBV19	-	TRBJ2-7	TRBD2	TGTGCCAGTAGTAACCCAGGACTAGCTTTCTACGAGCAGTACTTC	CASSNPGLAFYEQYF
TRBV19	-	TRBJ2-7	TRBD1	TGTGCCAGTAGTCCTTACAGGGGGAGCTCCTACGAGCAGTACTTC	CASSPYRGSSYEQYF
TRBV7-9	-	TRBJ2-7	-	TGTGCCAGCAGACGACCGCAATCTGTCGAGCAGTACTTC	CASRRPQSVEQYF
TRBV6-1	once	TRBJ2-1	-	TGTGCCAGCAGTGACGCGGGAAGCTCCTACAATGAGCAGTTCTTC	CASSDAGSSYNEQFF
TRBV5-4	once	TRBJ2-1	-	TGTGCCAGCAGCTCGTATCTCCGGGAGCAGTTCTTC	CASSSYLREQFF
TRBV19	once	TRBJ2-7	TRBD2	TGTGCCAGTAGTACCTTTAGCGGGAGTAAGGTCTACGAGCAGTACTTC	CASSTFSGSKVYEQYF
TRBV2	once	TRBJ1-2	-	TGTGCCAGCAGTGAAGAGGGGATTCGTGGCTACACCTTC	CASSEEGIRGYTF
TRBV9	-	TRBJ2-3	-	TGTGCCAGCAGCGTATTTCGCACAGATACGCAGTATTTT	CASSVFRTDTQYF
TRBV29-1	-	TRBJ1-1	-	TGCAGCGTTGTTAAGGGGCTCCAGAACACTGAAGCTTTCTTT	CSVVKGLQNTEAFF
TRBV7-3	-	TRBJ2-2	TRBD2	TGTGCCAGCAGCTTAACGTCGGGCATAGCGGGAGGACCCGGGGAGCTGTTTTTT	CASSLTSGIAGGPGELFF
TRBV11-2	-	TRBJ1-1	-	TGTGCCAGCAGCTCCTCGGACCGTTCCAACACTGAAGCTTTCTTT	CASSSSDRSNTEAFF
TRBV5-5	-	TRBJ1-1	-	TGTGCCAGCAGCTTCCGAAGCGGTGGGGGGACTGAAGCTTTCTTT	CASSFRSGGGTEAFF
TRBV6-2/TRBV6-3	-	TRBJ1-1	-	TGTGCCAGCAGTTACGCGAGGGGCTCTGAAGCTTTCTTT	CASSYARGSEAFF